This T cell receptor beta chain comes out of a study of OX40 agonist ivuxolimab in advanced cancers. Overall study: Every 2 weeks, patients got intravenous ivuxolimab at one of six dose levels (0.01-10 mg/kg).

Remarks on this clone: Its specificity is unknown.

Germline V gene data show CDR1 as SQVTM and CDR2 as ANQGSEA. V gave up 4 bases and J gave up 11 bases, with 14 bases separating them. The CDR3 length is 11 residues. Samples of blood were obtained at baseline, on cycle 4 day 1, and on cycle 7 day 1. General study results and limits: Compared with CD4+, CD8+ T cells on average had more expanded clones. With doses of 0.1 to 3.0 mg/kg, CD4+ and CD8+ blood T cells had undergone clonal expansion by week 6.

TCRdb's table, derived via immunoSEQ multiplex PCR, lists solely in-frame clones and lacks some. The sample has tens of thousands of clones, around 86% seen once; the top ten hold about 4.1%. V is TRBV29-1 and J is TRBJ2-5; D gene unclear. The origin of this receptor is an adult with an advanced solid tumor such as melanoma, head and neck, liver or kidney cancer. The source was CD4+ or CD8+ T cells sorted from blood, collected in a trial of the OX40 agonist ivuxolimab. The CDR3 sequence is CSVVVGVWQYF. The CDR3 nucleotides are TGCAGCGTTGTTGTTGGTGTATGGCAGTACTTC.